A single sample is the source of the 6 T cell receptor beta chains below, sequenced in a study of T cell responses to AZD1222 COVID-19 vaccine. Libraries were prepared by immunoSEQ multiplex PCR; TCRdb keeps only in-frame clonotypes and omits some of them. This sample yields about 110,000 clones, of which about nine tenths are seen a single time; about 7.8% belongs to the top ten. The sample was peripheral blood, taken on day 0 of AZD1222 vaccination. These receptors were taken from an adult in good health.

The genes are TRBV2 and TRBJ1-2; tentative D call: TRBD1 (5 bases). V lost 6 bases and J lost 10, with 18 bases in between. Looked up from germline, CDR1 is SNHLY and CDR2 is FYNNEI. CDR3 size: 13 residues. The CDR3 spells CASRGDGPLDYTF. The CDR3 DNA is TGTGCCAGCAGGGGGGACGGCCCTTTAGACTACACCTTC.

The CDR3 nucleotides read TGTGCTAGTCAGAAAGGGGACTCCTACGAGCAGTACTTC. Translating it yields CASQKGDSYEQYF. The V gene is TRBV12-5, the J gene TRBJ2-7, with D perhaps TRBD1 (5 bases). The CDR3 is made up of 13 amino acids. Germline CDR1 LGHNT, CDR2 FRNRAP. Trimming removed 8 bases at V and 0 bases at J, with 11 bases between.

The V gene is TRBV7-2, the J gene TRBJ2-7; D uncertain. V lost 1 base to trimming and J lost 5 bases, with 9 bases between them. Germline V gene lookup returns CDR1 SGHTA and CDR2 FQGNSA. This CDR3 spans 13 amino acids. CDR3 nucleotides: TGTGCCAGCAGCTTAGAGGGCGGTGACGAGCAGTACTTC. The encoded protein is CASSLEGGDEQYF.

This chain uses TRBV24-1 with TRBJ2-2, with TRBD1 matching 8 bases. Looked up from germline, CDR1 is KGHDR and CDR2 is SFDVKD. This CDR3 contains 20 residues. V lost 4 bases, J lost 1 base, and 16 bases stayed unmatched. CDR3 bases: TGTGCCACCAGTGACCGAGTTGGACAGGGCAGATTGGTGAACACCGGGGAGCTGTTTTTT. Translated: CATSDRVGQGRLVNTGELFF.

The chain is built from TRBV5-6 and TRBJ1-1; 7 bases are a match to TRBD1. V lost 1 base, J lost 10 bases, and 4 bases stayed unmatched. Germline lookup yields CDR1 SGHDT and CDR2 YYEEEE. The CDR3 is 12 amino acids. The CDR3 nucleotides read TGTGCCAGCAGCTTGAGGGGGCTTGGAGCTTTCTTT. Protein: CASSLRGLGAFF.

This clone has more than one count but fewer than ten. The V call is TRBV29-1, the J call TRBJ1-6; tentative D call: TRBD1 (6 bases). Germline V CDR1 and CDR2: SQVTM, ANQGSEA. The CDR3 extends over 12 amino acids. The V end was cut by 4 bases, the J end by 5 bases, with 6 bases between. CDR3 DNA sequence: TGCAGCGTTGGGACAGATAATTCACCCCTCCACTTT. Its protein product is CSVGTDNSPLHF.